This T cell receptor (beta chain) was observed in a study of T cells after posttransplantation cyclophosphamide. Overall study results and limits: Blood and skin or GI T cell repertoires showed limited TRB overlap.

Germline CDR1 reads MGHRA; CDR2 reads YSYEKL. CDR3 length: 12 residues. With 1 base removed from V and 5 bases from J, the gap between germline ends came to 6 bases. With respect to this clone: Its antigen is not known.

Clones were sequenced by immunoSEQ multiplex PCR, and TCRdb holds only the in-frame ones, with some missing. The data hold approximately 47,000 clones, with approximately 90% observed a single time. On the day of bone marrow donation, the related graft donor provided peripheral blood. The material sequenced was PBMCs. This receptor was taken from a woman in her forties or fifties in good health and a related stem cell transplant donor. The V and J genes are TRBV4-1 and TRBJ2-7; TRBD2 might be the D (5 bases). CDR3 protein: CASSQVGDEQYF. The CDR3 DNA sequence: TGCGCCAGCAGCCAAGTGGGAGACGAGCAGTACTTC.